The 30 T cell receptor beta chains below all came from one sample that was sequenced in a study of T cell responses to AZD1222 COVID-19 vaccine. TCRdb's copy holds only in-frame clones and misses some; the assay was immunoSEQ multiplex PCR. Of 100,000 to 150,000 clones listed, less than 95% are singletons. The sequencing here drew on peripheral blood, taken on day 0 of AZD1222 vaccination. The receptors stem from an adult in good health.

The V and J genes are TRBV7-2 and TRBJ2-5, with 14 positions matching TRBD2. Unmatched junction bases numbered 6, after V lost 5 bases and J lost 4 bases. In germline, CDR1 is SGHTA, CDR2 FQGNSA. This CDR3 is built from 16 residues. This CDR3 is CASSPGLAGGPETQYF. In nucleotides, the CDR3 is TGTGCCAGCAGCCCCGGACTAGCGGGAGGACCAGAGACCCAGTACTTC.

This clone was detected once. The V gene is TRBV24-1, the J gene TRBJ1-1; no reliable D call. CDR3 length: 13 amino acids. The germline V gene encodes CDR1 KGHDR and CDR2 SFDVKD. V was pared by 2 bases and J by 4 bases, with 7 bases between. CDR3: CATSDSGVTEAFF. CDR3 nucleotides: TGTGCCACCAGTGATTCCGGGGTCACTGAAGCTTTCTTT.

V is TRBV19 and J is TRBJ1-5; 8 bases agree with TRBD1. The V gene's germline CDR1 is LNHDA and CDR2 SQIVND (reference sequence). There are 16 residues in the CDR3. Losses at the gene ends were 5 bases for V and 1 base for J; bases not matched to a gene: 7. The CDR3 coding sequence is TGTGCCAGTAGTCTCACAGGGGGGGGAAGCAATCAGCCCCAGCATTTT. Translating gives CASSLTGGGSNQPQHF.

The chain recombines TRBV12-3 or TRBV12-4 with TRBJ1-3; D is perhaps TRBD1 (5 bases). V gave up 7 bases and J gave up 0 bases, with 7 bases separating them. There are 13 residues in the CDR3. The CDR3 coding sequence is TGTGCCAGCACCGGGACCTCTGGAAACACCATATATTTT. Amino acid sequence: CASTGTSGNTIYF.

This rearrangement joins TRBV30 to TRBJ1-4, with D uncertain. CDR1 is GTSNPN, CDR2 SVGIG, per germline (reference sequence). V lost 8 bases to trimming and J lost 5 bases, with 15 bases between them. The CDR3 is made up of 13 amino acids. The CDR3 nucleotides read TGTGCCCTGGGGAACAGCCTAAATGAAAAACTGTTTTTT. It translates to CALGNSLNEKLFF.

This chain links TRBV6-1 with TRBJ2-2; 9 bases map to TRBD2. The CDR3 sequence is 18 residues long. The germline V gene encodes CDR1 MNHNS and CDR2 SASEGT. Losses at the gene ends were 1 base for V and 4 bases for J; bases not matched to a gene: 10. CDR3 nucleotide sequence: TGTGCCAGCAGTGAAGTTGCGGGAGGGCCTCCGGTCACCGGGGAGCTGTTTTTT. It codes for CASSEVAGGPPVTGELFF.

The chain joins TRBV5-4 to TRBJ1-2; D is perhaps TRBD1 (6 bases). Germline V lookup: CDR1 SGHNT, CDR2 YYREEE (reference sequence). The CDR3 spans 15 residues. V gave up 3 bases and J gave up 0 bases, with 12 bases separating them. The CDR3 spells CASSYWGGTNYGYTF. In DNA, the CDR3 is TGTGCCAGCAGCTATTGGGGGGGCACTAACTATGGCTACACCTTC.

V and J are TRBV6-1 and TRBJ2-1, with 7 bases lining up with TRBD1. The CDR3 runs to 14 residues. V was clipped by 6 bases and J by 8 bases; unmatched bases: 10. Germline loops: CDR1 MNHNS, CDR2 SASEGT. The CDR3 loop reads CASRTPGQFDEQFF. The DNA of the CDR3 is TGTGCCAGCAGGACACCGGGACAGTTCGATGAGCAGTTCTTC.

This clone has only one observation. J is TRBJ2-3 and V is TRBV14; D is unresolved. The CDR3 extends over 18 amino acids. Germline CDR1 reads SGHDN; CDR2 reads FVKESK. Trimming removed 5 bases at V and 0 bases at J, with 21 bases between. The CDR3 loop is CASSSLTPADASTDTQYF. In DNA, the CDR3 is TGTGCCAGCAGCTCTTTGACCCCGGCCGACGCTAGCACAGATACGCAGTATTTT.

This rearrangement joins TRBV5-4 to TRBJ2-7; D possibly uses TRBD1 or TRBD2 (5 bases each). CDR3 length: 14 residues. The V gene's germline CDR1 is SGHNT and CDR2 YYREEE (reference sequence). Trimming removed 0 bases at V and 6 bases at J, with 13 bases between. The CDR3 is CASSLERQGAEQYF. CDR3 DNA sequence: TGTGCCAGCAGCTTGGAGAGGCAGGGAGCCGAGCAGTACTTC. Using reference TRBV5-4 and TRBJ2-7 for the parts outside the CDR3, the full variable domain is ETGVTQSPTHLIKTRGQQVTLRCSSQSGHNTVSWYQQALGQGPQFIFQYYREEENGRGNFPPRFSGLQFPNYSSELNVNALELDDSALYLCASSLERQGAEQYFGPGTRLTVT.

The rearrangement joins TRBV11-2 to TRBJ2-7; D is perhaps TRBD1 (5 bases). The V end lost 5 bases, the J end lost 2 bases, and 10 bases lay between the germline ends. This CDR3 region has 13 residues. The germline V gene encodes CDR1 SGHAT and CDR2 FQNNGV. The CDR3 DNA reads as TGTGCCAGCAGCGTACAGGAAGCCTACGAGCAGTACTTC. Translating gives CASSVQEAYEQYF.

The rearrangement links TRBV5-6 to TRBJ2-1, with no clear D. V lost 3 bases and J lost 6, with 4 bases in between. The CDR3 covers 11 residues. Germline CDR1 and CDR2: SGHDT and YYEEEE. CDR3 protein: CASSYSNEQFF. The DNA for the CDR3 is TGTGCCAGCAGCTATAGCAATGAGCAGTTCTTC.

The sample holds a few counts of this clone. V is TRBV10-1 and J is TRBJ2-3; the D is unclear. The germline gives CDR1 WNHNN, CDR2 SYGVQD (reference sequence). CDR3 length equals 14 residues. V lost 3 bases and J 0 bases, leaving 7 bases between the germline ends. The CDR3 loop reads CASSEMGSTDTQYF. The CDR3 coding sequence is TGCGCCAGCAGTGAAATGGGGAGCACAGATACGCAGTATTTT.

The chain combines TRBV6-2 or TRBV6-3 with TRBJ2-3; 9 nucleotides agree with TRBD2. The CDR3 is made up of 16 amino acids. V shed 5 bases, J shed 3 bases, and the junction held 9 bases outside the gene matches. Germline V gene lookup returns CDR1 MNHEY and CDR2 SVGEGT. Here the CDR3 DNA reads TGTGCCAGCAGTCCCGGAGTTACTAGCGGGACAGATACGCAGTATTTT. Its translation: CASSPGVTSGTDTQYF.

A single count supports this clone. The CDR3 sequence is CASSEGRLYGYTF. CDR3 coding DNA: TGTGCCAGCAGCGAGGGGCGGCTCTATGGCTACACCTTC. The chain couples TRBV7-9 to TRBJ1-2; TRBD1 is a possible D gene (5 bases). Trimming took 5 bases from V and 4 from J, leaving 11 bases between them. Germline V gives CDR1 SEHNR, CDR2 FQNEAQ (reference sequence). The CDR3 length is 13 residues.

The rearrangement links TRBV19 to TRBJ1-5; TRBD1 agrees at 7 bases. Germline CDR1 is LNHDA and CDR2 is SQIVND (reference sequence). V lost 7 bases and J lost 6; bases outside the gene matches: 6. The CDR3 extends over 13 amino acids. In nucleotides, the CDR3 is TGTGCCAGTACCGAGACAGGGTCTCAGCCCCAGCATTTT. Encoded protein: CASTETGSQPQHF.

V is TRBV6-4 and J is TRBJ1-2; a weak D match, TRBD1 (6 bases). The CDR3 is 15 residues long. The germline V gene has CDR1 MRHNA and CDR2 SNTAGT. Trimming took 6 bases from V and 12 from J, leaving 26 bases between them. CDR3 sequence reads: CASSLPGLEGGRDTF. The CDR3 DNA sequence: TGTGCCAGCAGCCTGCCGGGGCTGGAGGGGGGCAGGGACACCTTC.

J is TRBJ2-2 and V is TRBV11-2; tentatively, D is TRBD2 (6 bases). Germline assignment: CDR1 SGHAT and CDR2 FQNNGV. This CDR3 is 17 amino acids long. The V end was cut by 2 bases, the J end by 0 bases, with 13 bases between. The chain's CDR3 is CASSLFGGTSNTGELFF. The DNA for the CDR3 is TGTGCCAGCAGCTTATTTGGCGGGACCTCGAACACCGGGGAGCTGTTTTTT. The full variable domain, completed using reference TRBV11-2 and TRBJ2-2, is EAGVAQSPRYKIIEKRQSVAFWCNPISGHATLYWYQQILGQGPKLLIQFQNNGVVDDSQLPKDRFSAERLKGVDSTLKIQPAKLEDSAVYLCASSLFGGTSNTGELFFGEGSRLTVL.

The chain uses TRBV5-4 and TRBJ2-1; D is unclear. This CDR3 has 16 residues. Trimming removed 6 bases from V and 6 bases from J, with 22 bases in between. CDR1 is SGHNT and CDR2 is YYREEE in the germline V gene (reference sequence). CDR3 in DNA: TGTGCCAGCACCAAACAAACAATAGGGCCGGGCAATGAGCAGTTCTTC. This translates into CASTKQTIGPGNEQFF.

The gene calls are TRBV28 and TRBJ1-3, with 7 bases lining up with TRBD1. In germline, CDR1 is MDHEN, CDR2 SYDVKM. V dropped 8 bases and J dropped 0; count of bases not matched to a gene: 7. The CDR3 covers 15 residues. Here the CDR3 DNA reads TGTGCCAGCGGGGGACAGATCCTCTCTGGAAACACCATATATTTT. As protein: CASGGQILSGNTIYF.

CDR3 sequence: CASTRDRGPGEAFF. The CDR3, as DNA: TGTGCCAGCACCCGGGACAGGGGGCCAGGTGAAGCTTTCTTT. The chain has TRBV7-9 and TRBJ1-1, with 12 bases identical to TRBD1. With V trimmed by 7 bases and J by 7 bases, 7 bases remained unmatched. In germline, CDR1 is SEHNR, CDR2 FQNEAQ (reference sequence). This CDR3 region has 14 residues.

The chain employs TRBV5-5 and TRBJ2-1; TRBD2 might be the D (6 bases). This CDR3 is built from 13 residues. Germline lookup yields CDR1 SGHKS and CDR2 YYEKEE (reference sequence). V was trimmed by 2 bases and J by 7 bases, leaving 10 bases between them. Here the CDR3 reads CASSLSLANEQFF. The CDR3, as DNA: TGTGCCAGCAGCTTAAGCCTAGCGAATGAGCAGTTCTTC.

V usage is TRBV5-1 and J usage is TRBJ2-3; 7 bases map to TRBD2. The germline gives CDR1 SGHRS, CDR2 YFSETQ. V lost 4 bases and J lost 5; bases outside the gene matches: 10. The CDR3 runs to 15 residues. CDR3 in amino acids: CASSLWGGRGDTQYF. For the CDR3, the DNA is TGCGCCAGCAGCCTATGGGGCGGGAGAGGAGATACGCAGTATTTT.

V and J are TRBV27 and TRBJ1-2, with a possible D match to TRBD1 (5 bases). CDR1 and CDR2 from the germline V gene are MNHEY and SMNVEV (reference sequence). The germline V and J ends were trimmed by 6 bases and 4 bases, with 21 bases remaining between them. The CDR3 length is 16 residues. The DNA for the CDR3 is TGTGCCAGCAGCCGCTCGGGGGGAGACTTTGCCTATGGCTACACCTTC. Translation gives CASSRSGGDFAYGYTF.

CDR3 coding DNA: TGTGCCAGCAGCTTGGGGGGGGCGAGGACCAGCTCTGGGGCCAACGTCCTGACTTTC. It yields the protein CASSLGGARTSSGANVLTF. The genes are TRBV5-4 and TRBJ2-6; either TRBD1 or TRBD2 may fit D (6 bases each). With 0 bases removed from V and 0 bases from J, the gap between germline ends came to 16 bases. The germline V gene encodes CDR1 SGHNT and CDR2 YYREEE (reference sequence). The CDR3 totals 19 residues. The entire variable domain, with the rest obtained from reference TRBV5-4 and TRBJ2-6, is as follows: ETGVTQSPTHLIKTRGQQVTLRCSSQSGHNTVSWYQQALGQGPQFIFQYYREEENGRGNFPPRFSGLQFPNYSSELNVNALELDDSALYLCASSLGGARTSSGANVLTFGAGSRLTVL.

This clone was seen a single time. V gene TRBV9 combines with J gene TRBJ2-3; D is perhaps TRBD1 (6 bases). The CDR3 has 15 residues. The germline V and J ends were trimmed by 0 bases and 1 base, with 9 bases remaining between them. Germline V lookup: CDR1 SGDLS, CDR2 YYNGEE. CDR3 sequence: CASSVAWGRTDTQYF. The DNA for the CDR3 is TGTGCCAGCAGCGTAGCGTGGGGGCGCACAGATACGCAGTATTTT.

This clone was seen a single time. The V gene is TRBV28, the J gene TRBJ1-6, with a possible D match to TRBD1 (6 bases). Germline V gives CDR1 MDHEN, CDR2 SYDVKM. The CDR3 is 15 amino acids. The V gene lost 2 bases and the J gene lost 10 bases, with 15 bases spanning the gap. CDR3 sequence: CASSLPPRGGSPLHF. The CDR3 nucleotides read TGTGCCAGCAGTTTACCCCCCAGGGGAGGGTCACCCCTCCACTTT.

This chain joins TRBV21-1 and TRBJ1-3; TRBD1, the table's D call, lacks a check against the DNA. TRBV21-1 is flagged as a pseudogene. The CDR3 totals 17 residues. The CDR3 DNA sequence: TGTGCCAGCAGCATGGGGCTGTCCACTAACTCTGGAAACACCATATATTTT. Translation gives CASSMGLSTNSGNTIYF.

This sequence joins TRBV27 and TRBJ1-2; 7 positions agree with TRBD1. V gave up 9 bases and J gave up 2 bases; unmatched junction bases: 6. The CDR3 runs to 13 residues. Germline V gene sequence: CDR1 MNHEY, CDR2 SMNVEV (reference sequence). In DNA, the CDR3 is TGTGCCAGTAAGCTGACAGGGAACTATGGCTACACCTTC. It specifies CASKLTGNYGYTF.

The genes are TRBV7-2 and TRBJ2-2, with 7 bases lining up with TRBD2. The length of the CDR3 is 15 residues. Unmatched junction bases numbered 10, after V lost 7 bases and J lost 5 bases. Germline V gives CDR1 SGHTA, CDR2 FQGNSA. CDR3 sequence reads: CASKNGLGGTGELFF. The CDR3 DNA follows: TGTGCCAGCAAAAATGGACTGGGGGGGACCGGGGAGCTGTTTTTT. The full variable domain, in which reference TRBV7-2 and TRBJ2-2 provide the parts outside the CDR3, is GAGVSQSPSNKVTEKGKDVELRCDPISGHTALYWYRQSLGQGLEFLIYFQGNSAPDKSGLPSDRFSAERTGGSVSTLTIQRTQQEDSAVYLCASKNGLGGTGELFFGEGSRLTVL.